Each of the 2 T cell receptor beta chains below was sequenced from the same sample in a study of cytomegalovirus exposure and HLA in healthy donors. Vbeta (60) and Jbeta (13) primers were used in the PCR. Here immunoSEQ multiplex PCR was the method, and the copy in TCRdb shows in-frame clones only, minus some. The sample lists more than 150,000 clones; roughly 87% were seen once. The specimen was PBMCs. The receptors derive from a girl in the first two years of life in good health and CMV-seronegative.

The chain couples TRBV9 to TRBJ2-6, with D possibly TRBD1 on 6 matching bases. The CDR3 covers 16 residues. CDR1 and CDR2 from the germline V gene are SGDLS and YYNGEE. V was cut by 0 bases and J by 1 base, with 8 bases left in between. The CDR3 region is CASSVEGGSGANVLTF. DNA for the CDR3: TGTGCCAGCAGCGTAGAAGGGGGATCTGGGGCCAACGTCCTGACTTTC.

The chain links TRBV5-6 to TRBJ1-1; D gene ambiguous. This CDR3 is 13 amino acids long. The V gene's germline CDR1 is SGHDT and CDR2 YYEEEE. Trimming shortened V by 4 bases and J by 6 bases, and 13 bases separated the two germline ends. In DNA, the CDR3 is TGTGCCAGCAGCCCCGGGCGGGGTCCTGAAGCTTTCTTT. This encodes CASSPGRGPEAFF.